In this sample, the clone carrying this T cell receptor (beta chain) turned up a few times. This sample stems from a study of blood T cell repertoires in COVID-19. Study overall: COVID-19 samples collected from the United States, Italy and Spain covered acute and convalescent phases. In each case, the material was cDNA or gDNA derived from T cells, B-cell-depleted T cells, or PBMCs.

Trimming removed 6 bases at V and 1 base at J, with 12 bases between. This CDR3 is 14 amino acids long. CDR1 and CDR2 from the germline V gene are MNHEY and SVGAGI. Original handling: Estimation of nucleated cell counts relied on the amplification of reference gene primers. Profiled with immunoSEQ multiplex PCR; TCRdb holds only in-frame clones, not every one. Clone size and V and J calls were adopted from that table, with D and trimming inferred from the DNA. The sample holds 380,000 or so clones, more than 70% seen once. The receptor comes from a man aged 35 to 55 with acute or convalescent COVID-19. The chain is built from TRBV6-5 and TRBJ2-5; weak D call: TRBD2 (6 bases). Sequences were obtained from peripheral blood. As DNA, the CDR3 is TGTGCCAGCAGGACTAGTCCCCCCCAAGAGACCCAGTACTTC. Translated: CASRTSPPQETQYF.